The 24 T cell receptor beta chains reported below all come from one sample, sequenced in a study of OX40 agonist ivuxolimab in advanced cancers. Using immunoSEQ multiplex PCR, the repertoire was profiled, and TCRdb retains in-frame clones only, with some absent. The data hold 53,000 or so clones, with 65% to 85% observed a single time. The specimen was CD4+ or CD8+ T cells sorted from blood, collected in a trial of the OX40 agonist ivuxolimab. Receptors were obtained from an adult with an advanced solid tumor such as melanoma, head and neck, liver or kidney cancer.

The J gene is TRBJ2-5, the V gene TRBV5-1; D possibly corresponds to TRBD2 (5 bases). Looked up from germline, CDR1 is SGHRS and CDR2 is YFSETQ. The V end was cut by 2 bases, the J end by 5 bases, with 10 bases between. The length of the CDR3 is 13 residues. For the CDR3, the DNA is TGCGCCAGCAGCTTTTCCGGGATGGAGACCCAGTACTTC. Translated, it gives CASSFSGMETQYF. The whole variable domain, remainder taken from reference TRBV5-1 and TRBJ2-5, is KAGVTQTPRYLIKTRGQQVTLSCSPISGHRSVSWYQQTPGQGLQFLFEYFSETQRNKGNFPGRFSGRQFSNSRSEMNVSTLELGDSALYLCASSFSGMETQYFGPGTRLLVL.

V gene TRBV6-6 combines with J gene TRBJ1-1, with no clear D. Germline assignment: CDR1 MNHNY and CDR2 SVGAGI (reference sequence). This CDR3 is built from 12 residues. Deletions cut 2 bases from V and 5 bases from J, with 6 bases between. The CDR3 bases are TGTGCCAGCAGTTACGGTGGGACTGAAGCTTTCTTT. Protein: CASSYGGTEAFF.

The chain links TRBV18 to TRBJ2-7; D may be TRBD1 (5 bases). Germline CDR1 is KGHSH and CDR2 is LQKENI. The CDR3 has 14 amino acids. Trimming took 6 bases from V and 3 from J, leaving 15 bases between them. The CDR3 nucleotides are TGTGCCAGCTCCAAAGCCGGGCAGGGCTACGAGCAGTACTTC. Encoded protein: CASSKAGQGYEQYF.

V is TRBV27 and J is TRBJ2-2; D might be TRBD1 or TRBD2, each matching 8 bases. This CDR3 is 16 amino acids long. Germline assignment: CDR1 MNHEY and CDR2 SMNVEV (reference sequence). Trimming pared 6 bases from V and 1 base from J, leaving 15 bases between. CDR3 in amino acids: CASRGSGTGNTGELFF. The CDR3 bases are TGTGCCAGCAGGGGTAGCGGGACAGGGAACACCGGGGAGCTGTTTTTT.

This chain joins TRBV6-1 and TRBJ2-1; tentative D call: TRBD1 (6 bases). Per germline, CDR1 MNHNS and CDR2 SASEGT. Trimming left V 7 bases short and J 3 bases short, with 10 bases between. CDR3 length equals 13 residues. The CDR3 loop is CASTGHLYNEQFF. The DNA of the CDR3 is TGTGCCAGCACGGGACACCTCTACAATGAGCAGTTCTTC.

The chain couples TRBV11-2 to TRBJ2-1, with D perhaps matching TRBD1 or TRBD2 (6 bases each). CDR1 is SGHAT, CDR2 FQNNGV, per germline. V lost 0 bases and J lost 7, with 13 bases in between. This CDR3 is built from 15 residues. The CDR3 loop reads CASSLEPGGQNEQFF. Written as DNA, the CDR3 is TGTGCCAGCAGCTTAGAGCCTGGGGGGCAAAATGAGCAGTTCTTC.

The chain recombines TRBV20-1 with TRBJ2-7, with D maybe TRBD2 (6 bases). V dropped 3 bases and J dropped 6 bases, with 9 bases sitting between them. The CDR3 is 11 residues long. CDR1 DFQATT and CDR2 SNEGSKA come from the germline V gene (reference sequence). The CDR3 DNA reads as TGCAGTGCTAGGGGGGGAGGCGAGCAGTACTTC. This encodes CSARGGGEQYF.

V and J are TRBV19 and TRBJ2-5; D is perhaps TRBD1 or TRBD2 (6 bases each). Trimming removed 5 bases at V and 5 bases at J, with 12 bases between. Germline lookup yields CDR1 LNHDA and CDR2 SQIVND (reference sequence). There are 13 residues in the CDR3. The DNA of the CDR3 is TGTGCCAGTAGTCCCCGAGGGGGGGAGACCCAGTACTTC. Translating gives CASSPRGGETQYF.

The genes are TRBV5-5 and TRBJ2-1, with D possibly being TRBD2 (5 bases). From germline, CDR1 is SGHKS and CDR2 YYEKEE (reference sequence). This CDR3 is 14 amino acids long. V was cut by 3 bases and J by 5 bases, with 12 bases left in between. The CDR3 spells CASSSPGSHNEQFF. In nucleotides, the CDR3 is TGTGCCAGCAGCTCACCGGGATCTCACAATGAGCAGTTCTTC.

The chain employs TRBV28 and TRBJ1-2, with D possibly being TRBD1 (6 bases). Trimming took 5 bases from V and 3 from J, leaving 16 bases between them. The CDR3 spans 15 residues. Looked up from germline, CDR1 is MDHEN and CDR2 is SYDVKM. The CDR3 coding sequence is TGTGCCAGCAGTCCCCCCGGGACATGGGACTATGGCTACACCTTC. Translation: CASSPPGTWDYGYTF.

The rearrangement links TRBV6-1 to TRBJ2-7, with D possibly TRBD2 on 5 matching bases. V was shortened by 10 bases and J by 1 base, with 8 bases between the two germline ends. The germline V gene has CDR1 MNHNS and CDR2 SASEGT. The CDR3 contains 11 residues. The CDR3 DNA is TGTGCCATCCGAGGGTCCTACGAGCAGTACTTC. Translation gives CAIRGSYEQYF.

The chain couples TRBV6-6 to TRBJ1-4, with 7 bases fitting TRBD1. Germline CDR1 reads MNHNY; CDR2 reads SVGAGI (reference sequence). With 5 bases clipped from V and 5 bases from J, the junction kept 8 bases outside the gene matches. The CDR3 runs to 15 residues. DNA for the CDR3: TGTGCCAGCAGTCCCCGGACAGGCCCAAATGAAAAACTGTTTTTT. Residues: CASSPRTGPNEKLFF.

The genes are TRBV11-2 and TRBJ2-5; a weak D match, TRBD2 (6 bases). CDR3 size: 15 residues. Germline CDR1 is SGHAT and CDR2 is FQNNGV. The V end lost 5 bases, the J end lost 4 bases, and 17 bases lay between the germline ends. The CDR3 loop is CASSPVGGVIETQYF. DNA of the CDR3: TGTGCCAGCAGCCCAGTCGGGGGAGTTATAGAGACCCAGTACTTC.

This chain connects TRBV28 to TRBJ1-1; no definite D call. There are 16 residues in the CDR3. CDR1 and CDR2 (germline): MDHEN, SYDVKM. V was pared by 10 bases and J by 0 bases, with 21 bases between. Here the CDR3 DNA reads TGTGCCACCTACACACAGACTGTTTTCGTGAACACTGAAGCTTTCTTT. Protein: CATYTQTVFVNTEAFF.

The CDR3 sequence is CASAPGQGHNEQFF. The CDR3 bases are TGTGCCAGCGCTCCTGGACAGGGGCACAATGAGCAGTTCTTC. The V gene is TRBV7-3, the J gene TRBJ2-1; TRBD1 matches 9 bases. The CDR3 has 14 amino acids. Trimming took 8 bases from V and 5 from J; bases not matched to a gene: 7. Germline V gene sequence: CDR1 SGHTA, CDR2 FQGTGA.

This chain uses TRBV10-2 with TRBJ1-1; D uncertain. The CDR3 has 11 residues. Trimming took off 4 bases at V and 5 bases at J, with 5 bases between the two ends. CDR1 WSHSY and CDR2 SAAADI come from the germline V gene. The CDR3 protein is CASSAVTEAFF. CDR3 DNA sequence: TGCGCCAGCAGTGCGGTGACTGAAGCTTTCTTT.

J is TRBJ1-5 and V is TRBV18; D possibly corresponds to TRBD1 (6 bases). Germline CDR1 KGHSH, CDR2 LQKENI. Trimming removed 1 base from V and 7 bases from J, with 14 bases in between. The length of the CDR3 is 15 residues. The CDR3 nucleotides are TGTGCCAGCTCACCACGGGGGGCCGCCGACCAGCCCCAGCATTTT. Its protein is CASSPRGAADQPQHF.

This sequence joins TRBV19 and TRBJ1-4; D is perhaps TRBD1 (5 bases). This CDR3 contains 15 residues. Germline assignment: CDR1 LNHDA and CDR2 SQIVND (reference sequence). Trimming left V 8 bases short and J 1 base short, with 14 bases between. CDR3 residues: CASADPGGTNEKLFF. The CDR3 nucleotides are TGTGCCAGTGCAGACCCGGGGGGAACTAATGAAAAACTGTTTTTT.

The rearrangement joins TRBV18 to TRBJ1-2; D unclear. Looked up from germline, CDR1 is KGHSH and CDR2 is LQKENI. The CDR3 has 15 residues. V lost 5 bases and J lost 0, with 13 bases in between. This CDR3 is CASSAGSRTNYGYTF. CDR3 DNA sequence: TGTGCCAGCTCAGCGGGGAGCCGTACTAACTATGGCTACACCTTC.

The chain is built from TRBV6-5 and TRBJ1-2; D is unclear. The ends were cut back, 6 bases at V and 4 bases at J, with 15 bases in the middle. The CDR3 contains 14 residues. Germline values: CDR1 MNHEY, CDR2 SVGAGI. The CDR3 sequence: CASRSRASSYGYTF. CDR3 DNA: TGTGCCAGCAGGTCCCGGGCCTCCTCCTATGGCTACACCTTC.

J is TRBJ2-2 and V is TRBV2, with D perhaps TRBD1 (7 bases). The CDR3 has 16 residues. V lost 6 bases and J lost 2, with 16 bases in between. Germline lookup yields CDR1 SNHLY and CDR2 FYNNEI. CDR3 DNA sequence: TGTGCCAGCAGAAAGGGGCAGGGGGGAAACACCGGGGAGCTGTTTTTT. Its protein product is CASRKGQGGNTGELFF. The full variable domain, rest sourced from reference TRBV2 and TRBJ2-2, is EPEVTQTPSHQVTQMGQEVILRCVPISNHLYFYWYRQILGQKVEFLVSFYNNEISEKSEIFDDQFSVERPDGSNFTLKIRSTKLEDSAMYFCASRKGQGGNTGELFFGEGSRLTVL.

CDR3 protein: CASSSPGASGANVLTF. CDR3 nucleotide sequence: TGTGCCAGCAGTTCCCCTGGGGCCTCTGGGGCCAACGTCCTGACTTTC. The rearrangement joins TRBV27 to TRBJ2-6; TRBD1 might be the D (5 bases). Germline V gene sequence: CDR1 MNHEY, CDR2 SMNVEV (reference sequence). There are 16 residues in the CDR3. The V and J ends lost 4 bases and 0 bases respectively, with 10 bases between them.

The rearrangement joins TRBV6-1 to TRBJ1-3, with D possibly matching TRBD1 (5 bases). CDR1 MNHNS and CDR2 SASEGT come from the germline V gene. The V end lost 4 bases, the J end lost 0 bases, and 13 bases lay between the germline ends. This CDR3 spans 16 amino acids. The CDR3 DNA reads TGTGCCAGCAGTGGGGGGGGACTTAGCTCTGGAAACACCATATATTTT. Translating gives CASSGGGLSSGNTIYF.

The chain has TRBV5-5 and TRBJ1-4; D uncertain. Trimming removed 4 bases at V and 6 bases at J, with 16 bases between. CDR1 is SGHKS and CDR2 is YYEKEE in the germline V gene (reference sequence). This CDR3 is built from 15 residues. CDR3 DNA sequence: TGTGCCAGCAGCCCTAGGGCTCCTGAGGATGAAAAACTGTTTTTT. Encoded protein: CASSPRAPEDEKLFF.